This entry features one T cell receptor beta chain sequence. Its specificity is not known. Clones were sequenced by immunoSEQ multiplex PCR, and TCRdb holds only the in-frame ones, with some missing. Among more than 200,000 clones listed, about 90% were seen once. V dropped 4 bases and J dropped 5 bases, with 5 bases sitting between them. The CDR3 spans 12 residues. Germline CDR1 MNHEY, CDR2 SVGAGI. The data were obtained in a study of cytomegalovirus exposure and HLA in healthy donors. Background on the study: The platform used for the 120 validation repertoires matched that of the 600 to 800 first-cohort repertoires, a later analysis reported.

Study conclusions and caveats: Rare TCR sequences dominated, though some public TCRs recurred in many donors.

The sequencing sample was made of PBMCs. This sequence originates from a woman in her twenties or thirties in good health and CMV-seronegative. The V call is TRBV6-5, the J call TRBJ1-4; D is unresolved. The CDR3 sequence: CASSFRNEKLFF. CDR3 bases: TGTGCCAGCAGTTTTCGCAATGAAAAACTGTTTTTT.